This T cell receptor beta chain is drawn from a study of neoadjuvant anti-PD-1 for oral cavity cancer. Profiled with immunoSEQ multiplex PCR; TCRdb holds only in-frame clones, not every one. This table has over 15,000 clones, approximately 68% appearing once. This CDR3 has 10 amino acids. Germline CDR1 and CDR2: SGHAT and FQNNGV. Deletions cut 4 bases from V and 13 bases from J, with 11 bases between. This chain links TRBV11-2 with TRBJ2-7; D unclear. The sequencing used PBMCs, collected before nivolumab (anti-PD-1) treatment. The TCR originated in a person between 40 and 85 years old with oral cavity squamous cell carcinoma. The CDR3 nucleotides read TGTGCCAGCAGCTCTTCCTACCACTACTTC. Translation: CASSSSYHYF.